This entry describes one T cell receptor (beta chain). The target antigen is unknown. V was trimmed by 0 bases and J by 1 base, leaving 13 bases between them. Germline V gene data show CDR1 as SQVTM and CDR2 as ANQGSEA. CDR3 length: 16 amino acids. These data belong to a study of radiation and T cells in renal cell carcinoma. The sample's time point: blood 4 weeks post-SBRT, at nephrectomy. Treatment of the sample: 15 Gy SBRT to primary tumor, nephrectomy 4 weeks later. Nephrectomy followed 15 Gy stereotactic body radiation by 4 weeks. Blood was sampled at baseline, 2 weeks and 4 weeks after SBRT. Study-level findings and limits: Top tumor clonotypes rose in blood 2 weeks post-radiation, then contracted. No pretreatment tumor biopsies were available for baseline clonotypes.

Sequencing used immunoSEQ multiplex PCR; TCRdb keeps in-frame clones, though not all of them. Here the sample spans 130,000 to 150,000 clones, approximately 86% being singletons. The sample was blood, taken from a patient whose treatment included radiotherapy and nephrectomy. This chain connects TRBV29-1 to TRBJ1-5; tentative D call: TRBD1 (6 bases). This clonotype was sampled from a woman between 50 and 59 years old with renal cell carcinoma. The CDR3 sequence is CSVEDQSGESNQPQHF. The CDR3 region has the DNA TGCAGCGTTGAAGATCAGTCAGGGGAAAGCAATCAGCCCCAGCATTTT.